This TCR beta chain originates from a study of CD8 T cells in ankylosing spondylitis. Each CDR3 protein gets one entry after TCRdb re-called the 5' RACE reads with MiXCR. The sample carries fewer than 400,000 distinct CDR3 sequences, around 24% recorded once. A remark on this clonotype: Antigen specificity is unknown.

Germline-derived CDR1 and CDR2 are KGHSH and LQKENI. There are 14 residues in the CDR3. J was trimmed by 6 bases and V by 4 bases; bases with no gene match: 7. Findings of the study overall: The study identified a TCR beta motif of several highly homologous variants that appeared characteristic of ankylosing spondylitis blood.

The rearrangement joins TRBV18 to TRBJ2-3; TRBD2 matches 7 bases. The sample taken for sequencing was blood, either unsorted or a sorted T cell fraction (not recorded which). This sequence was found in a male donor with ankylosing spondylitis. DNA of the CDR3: TGTGCCAGCTCACAGCGGGGAGACCCGGATACGCAGTATTTT. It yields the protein CASSQRGDPDTQYF.